Shown below are 7 T cell receptor beta chains from a single sample sequenced in a study of blood T cell repertoires in COVID-19. Clones were sequenced by immunoSEQ multiplex PCR, and TCRdb holds only the in-frame ones, with some missing. The sample lists 250,000 to 300,000 clones; 70% to 90% were seen once. Sequenced sample: peripheral blood. All receptors derive from a woman in her fifties or sixties with COVID-19, enrolled during active disease.

This chain uses TRBV7-7 with TRBJ2-5; D perhaps matches TRBD1 (6 bases). Germline V gene data show CDR1 as SSHAT and CDR2 as FNYEAQ (reference sequence). This CDR3 comprises 13 residues. Trimming left V 6 bases short and J 4 bases short, with 12 bases between. CDR3 coding DNA: TGTGCCAGCAGTCAGGGGCAGGTAGAGACCCAGTACTTC. This gives the protein CASSQGQVETQYF.

The chain is built from TRBV18 and TRBJ1-5, with D possibly TRBD1 on 5 matching bases. The CDR3 runs 14 residues. Germline V CDR1 and CDR2: KGHSH, LQKENI. V lost 2 bases to trimming and J lost 5 bases, with 10 bases between them. CDR3 nucleotides: TGTGCCAGCTCACCATTCCTAGGGGATCAGCCCCAGCATTTT. Amino acid sequence: CASSPFLGDQPQHF. Complete variable domain (other parts from reference TRBV18 and TRBJ1-5): NAGVMQNPRHLVRRRGQEARLRCSPMKGHSHVYWYRQLPEEGLKFMVYLQKENIIDESGMPKERFSAEFPKEGPSILRIQQVVRGDSAAYFCASSPFLGDQPQHFGDGTRLSIL.

The chain combines TRBV5-1 with TRBJ1-1; D remains ambiguous. V lost 4 bases and J 0 bases, leaving 13 bases between the germline ends. CDR3 length: 15 amino acids. Germline V gene lookup returns CDR1 SGHRS and CDR2 YFSETQ. The CDR3 nucleotides are TGCGCCAGCAGCAACCTACAGATCATGAACACTGAAGCTTTCTTT. Translated: CASSNLQIMNTEAFF.

The genes are TRBV28 and TRBJ1-2, with TRBD1 matching over 9 bases. J was trimmed by 4 bases and V by 2 bases; bases with no gene match: 11. This CDR3 comprises 17 residues. Germline CDR1 is MDHEN and CDR2 is SYDVKM. The CDR3 DNA reads TGTGCCAGCAGTTTAAGCAGACAGGGGGTTTTTACCTATGGCTACACCTTC. Translation: CASSLSRQGVFTYGYTF.

The rearrangement joins TRBV10-3 to TRBJ1-4; 9 bases are shared with TRBD1. The CDR3 consists of 14 residues. The germline V gene has CDR1 ENHRY and CDR2 SYGVKD. The V segment lost 5 bases and the J segment 5 bases; nucleotides outside the gene matches: 3. CDR3 DNA sequence: TGTGCCATCAGTCCAGGACAGGGGAATGAAAAACTGTTTTTT. Amino acids: CAISPGQGNEKLFF.

This chain joins TRBV5-1 and TRBJ2-6; 10 nucleotides line up with TRBD1. CDR1 is SGHRS, CDR2 YFSETQ, per germline. J gave up 2 bases and V 3 bases, and 5 bases lay outside the gene matches. This CDR3 spans 17 amino acids. CDR3 residues: CASSSDRGLAGANVLTF. CDR3 DNA: TGCGCCAGCAGCTCGGACAGGGGGTTGGCTGGGGCCAACGTCCTGACTTTC. Together with reference TRBV5-1 and TRBJ2-6, the CDR3 gives the full variable domain: KAGVTQTPRYLIKTRGQQVTLSCSPISGHRSVSWYQQTPGQGLQFLFEYFSETQRNKGNFPGRFSGRQFSNSRSEMNVSTLELGDSALYLCASSSDRGLAGANVLTFGAGSRLTVL.

This clone occurred a few times. Different DNA sequences within this sample yield the same CDR3. The genes are TRBV5-1 and TRBJ1-2, with a tentative D call TRBD1 (5 bases). Deletions cut 0 bases from V and 2 bases from J, with 5 bases between. CDR1 is SGHRS and CDR2 is YFSETQ in the germline V gene. The CDR3 is 13 residues long. The CDR3 here is CASSLGQNYGYTF. The CDR3 DNA reads as TGCGCCAGCAGCTTGGGACAGAACTATGGCTACACCTTC.